This TCR beta chain was identified in a study of blood T cell repertoires in COVID-19. Study in general: Researchers got acute and convalescent COVID-19 samples from the United States, Italy and Spain. T cells, B-cell-depleted T cells, or PBMCs provided the cDNA or gDNA that served as material.

In the source study's methods: Reference gene primer amplification gave nucleated cell count estimates. The protocol was immunoSEQ multiplex PCR, while the TCRdb copy is restricted to in-frame clones and leaves out a portion. V and J calls and clone size are those listed in that table; D and trimming were worked out from the DNA. This sample has tens of thousands of clones, with 75% to 85% found just once. The CDR3 is 18 residues long. V trimming: 1 base; J trimming: 1 base; junction bases outside the gene matches: 8. CDR1 is MNHEY and CDR2 is SVGEGT in the germline V gene. The rearrangement uses TRBV6-2 or TRBV6-3 and TRBJ2-4; TRBD2 matches 9 bases. The specimen was peripheral blood. The receptor was isolated from a human donor in a cohort sampled during active COVID-19. The CDR3 DNA follows: TGTGCCAGCAGTTACTACGGTAGCGGGAGTGGGGCCAAAAACATTCAGTACTTC. As protein: CASSYYGSGSGAKNIQYF.